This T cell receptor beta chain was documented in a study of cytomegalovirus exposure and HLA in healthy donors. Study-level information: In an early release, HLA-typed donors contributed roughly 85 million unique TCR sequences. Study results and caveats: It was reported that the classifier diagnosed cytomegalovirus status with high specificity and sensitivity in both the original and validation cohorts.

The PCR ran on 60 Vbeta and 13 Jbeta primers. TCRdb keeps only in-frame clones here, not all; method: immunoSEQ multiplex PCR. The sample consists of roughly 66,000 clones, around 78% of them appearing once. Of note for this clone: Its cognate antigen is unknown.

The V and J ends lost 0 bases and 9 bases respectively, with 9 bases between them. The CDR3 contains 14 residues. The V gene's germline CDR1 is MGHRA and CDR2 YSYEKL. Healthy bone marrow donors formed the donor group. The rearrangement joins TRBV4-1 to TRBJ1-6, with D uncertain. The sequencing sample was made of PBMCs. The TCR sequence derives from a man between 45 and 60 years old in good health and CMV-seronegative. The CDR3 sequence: CASSQDTGLSPLHF. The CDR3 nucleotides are TGCGCCAGCAGCCAAGACACCGGACTTTCACCCCTCCACTTT.